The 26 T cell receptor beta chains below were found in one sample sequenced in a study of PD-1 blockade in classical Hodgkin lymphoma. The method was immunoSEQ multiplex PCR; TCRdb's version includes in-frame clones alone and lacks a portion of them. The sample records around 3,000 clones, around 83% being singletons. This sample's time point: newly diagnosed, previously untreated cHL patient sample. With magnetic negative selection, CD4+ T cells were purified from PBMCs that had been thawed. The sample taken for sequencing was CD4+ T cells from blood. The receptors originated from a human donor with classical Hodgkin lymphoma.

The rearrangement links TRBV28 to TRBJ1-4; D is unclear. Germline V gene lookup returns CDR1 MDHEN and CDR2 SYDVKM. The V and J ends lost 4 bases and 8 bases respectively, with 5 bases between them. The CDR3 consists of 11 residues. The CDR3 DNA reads TGTGCCAGCAGTTCGAGGGAAAAACTGTTTTTT. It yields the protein CASSSREKLFF.

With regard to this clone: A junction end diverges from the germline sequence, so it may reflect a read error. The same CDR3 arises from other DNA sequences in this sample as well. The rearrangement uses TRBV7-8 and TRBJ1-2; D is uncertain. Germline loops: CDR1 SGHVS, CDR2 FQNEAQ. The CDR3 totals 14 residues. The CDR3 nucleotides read TGTGCCAGTAGCTTAGCGAGGGCAGGTCAAAGCTACACCTTC. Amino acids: CASSLARAGQSYTF.

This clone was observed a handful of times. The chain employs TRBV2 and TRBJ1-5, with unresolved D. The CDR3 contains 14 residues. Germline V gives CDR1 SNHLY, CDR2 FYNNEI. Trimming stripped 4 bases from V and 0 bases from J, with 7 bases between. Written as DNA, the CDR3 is TGTGCCAGCAGTGGTGGATATAGCAATCAGCCCCAGCATTTT. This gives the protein CASSGGYSNQPQHF.

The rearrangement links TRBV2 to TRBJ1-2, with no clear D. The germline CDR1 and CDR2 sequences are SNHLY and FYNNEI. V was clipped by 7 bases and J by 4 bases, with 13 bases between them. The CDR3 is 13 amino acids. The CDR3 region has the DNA TGTGCCAGCACTTGGGAGGCAGCCTATGGCTACACCTTC. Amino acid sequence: CASTWEAAYGYTF. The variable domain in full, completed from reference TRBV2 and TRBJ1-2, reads EPEVTQTPSHQVTQMGQEVILRCVPISNHLYFYWYRQILGQKVEFLVSFYNNEISEKSEIFDDQFSVERPDGSNFTLKIRSTKLEDSAMYFCASTWEAAYGYTFGSGTRLTVV.

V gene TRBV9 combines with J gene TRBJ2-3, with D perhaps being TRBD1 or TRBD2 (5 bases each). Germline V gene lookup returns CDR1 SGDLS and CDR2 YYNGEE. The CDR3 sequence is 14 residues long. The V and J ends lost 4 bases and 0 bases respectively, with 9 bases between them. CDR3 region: CASSWDGSTDTQYF. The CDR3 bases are TGTGCCAGCAGCTGGGACGGGAGCACAGATACGCAGTATTTT.

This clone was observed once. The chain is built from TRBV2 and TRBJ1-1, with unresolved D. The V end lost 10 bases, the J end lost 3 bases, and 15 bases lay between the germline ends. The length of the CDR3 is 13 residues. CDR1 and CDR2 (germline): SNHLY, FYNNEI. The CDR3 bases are TGTGCCACCGCCGAAGCGGGGTACACTGAAGCTTTCTTT. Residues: CATAEAGYTEAFF.

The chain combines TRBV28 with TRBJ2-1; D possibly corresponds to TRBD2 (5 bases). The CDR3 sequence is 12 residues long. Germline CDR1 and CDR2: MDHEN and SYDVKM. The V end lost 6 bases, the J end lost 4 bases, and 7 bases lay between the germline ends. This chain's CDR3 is CASSTRYNEQFF. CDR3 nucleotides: TGTGCCAGCAGCACTAGATACAATGAGCAGTTCTTC.

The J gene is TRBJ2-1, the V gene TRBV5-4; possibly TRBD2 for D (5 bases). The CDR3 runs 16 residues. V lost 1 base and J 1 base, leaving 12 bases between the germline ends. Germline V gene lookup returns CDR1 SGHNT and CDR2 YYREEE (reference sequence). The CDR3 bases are TGTGCCAGCAGCTTGCCGGGGAGCGGATCCTACAATGAGCAGTTCTTC. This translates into CASSLPGSGSYNEQFF.

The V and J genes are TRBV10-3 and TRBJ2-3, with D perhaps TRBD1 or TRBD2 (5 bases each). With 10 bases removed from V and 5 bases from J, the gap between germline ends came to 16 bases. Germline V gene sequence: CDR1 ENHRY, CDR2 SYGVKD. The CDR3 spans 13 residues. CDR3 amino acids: CATGASQLDTQYF. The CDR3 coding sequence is TGTGCCACTGGGGCTAGCCAGTTAGATACGCAGTATTTT.

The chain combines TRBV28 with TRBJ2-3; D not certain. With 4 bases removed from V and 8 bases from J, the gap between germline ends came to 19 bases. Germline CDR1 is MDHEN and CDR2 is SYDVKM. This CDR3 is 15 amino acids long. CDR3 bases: TGTGCCAGCAGTTCCCCCTCAGTAGGGCCAGGTACGCAGTATTTT. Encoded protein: CASSSPSVGPGTQYF.

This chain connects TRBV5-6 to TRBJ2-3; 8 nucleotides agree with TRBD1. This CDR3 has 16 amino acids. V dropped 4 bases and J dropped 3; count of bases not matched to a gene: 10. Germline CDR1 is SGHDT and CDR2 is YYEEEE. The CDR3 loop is CASSEQGGGRTDTQYF. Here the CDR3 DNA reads TGTGCCAGCAGCGAACAGGGGGGTGGTAGAACAGATACGCAGTATTTT.

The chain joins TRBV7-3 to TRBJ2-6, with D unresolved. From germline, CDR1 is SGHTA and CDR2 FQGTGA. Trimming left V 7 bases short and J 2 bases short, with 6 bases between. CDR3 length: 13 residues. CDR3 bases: TGTGCCAGCACCTCCCCTGGGGCCAACGTCCTGACTTTC. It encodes CASTSPGANVLTF.

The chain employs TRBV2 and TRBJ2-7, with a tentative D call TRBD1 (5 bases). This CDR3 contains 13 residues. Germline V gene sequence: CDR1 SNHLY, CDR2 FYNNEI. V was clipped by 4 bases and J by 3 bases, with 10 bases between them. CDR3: CASSVGRDYEQYF. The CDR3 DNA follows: TGTGCCAGCAGTGTAGGCAGGGACTACGAGCAGTACTTC.

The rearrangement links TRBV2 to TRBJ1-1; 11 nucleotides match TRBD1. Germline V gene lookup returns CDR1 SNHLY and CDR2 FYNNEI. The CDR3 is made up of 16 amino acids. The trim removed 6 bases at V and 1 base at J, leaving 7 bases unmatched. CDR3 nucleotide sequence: TGTGCCAGCAGCCCCGGGACAGGGGGAGGGAACACTGAAGCTTTCTTT. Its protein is CASSPGTGGGNTEAFF.

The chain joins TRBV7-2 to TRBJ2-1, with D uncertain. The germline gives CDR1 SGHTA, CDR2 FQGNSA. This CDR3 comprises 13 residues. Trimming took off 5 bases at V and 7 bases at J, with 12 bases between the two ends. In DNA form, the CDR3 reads TGTGCCAGCAGCCATCTTACCGGGAATGAGCAGTTCTTC. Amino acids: CASSHLTGNEQFF.

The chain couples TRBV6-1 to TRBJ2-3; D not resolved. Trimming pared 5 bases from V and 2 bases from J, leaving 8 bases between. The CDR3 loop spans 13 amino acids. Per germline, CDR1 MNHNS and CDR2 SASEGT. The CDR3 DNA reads TGTGCCAGCAGTCCCACTTTCACAGATACGCAGTATTTT. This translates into CASSPTFTDTQYF.

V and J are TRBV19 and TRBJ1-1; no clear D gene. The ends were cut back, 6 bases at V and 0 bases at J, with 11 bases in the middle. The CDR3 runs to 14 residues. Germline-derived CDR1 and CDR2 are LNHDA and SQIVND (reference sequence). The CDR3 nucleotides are TGTGCCAGTAGAGAAATGGGGATGAACACTGAAGCTTTCTTT. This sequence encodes CASREMGMNTEAFF.

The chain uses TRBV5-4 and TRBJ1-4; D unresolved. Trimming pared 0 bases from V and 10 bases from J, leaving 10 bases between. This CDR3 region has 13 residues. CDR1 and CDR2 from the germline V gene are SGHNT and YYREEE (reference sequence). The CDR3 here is CASSLEGFGKLFF. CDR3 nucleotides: TGTGCCAGCAGCTTGGAAGGGTTTGGAAAACTGTTTTTT.

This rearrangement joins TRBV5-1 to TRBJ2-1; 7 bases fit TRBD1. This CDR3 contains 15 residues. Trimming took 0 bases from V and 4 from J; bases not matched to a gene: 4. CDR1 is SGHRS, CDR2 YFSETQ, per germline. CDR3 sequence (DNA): TGCGCCAGCAGCTTGGGCCAGGGGGTATACAATGAGCAGTTCTTC. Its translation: CASSLGQGVYNEQFF.

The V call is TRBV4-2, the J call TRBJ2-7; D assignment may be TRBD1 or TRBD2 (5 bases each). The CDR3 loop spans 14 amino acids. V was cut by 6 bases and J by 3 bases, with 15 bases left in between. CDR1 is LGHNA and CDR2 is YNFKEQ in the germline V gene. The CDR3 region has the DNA TGTGCCAGCAGTCAGGACAAGGGAGTCTACGAGCAGTACTTC. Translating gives CASSQDKGVYEQYF.

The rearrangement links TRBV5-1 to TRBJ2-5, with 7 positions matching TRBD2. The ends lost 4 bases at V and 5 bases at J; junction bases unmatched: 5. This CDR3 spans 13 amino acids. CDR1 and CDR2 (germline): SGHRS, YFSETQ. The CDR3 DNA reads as TGCGCCAGCAGCCGCGGGGAGGGGGAGACCCAGTACTTC. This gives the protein CASSRGEGETQYF.

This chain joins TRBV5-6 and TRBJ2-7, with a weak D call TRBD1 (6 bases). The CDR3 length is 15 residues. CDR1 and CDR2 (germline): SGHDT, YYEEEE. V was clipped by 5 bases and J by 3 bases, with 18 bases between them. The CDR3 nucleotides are TGTGCCAGCAGTCCAACAGGGTCACGGGGCTACGAGCAGTACTTC. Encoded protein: CASSPTGSRGYEQYF.

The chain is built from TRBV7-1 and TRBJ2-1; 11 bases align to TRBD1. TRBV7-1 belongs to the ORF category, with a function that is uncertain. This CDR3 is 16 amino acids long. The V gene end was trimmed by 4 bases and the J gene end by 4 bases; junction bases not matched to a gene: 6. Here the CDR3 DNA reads TGTGCCAGCAGCTTCCCCGGGACAGGGGGGTACAATGAGCAGTTCTTC. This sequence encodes CASSFPGTGGYNEQFF.

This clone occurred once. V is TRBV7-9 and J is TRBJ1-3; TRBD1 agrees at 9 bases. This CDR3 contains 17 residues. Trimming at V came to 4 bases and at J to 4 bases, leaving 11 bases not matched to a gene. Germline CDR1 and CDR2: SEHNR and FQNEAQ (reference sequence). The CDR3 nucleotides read TGTGCCAGCAGCTGGGGGACAGGGACTCAACGGGGAAACACCATATATTTT. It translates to CASSWGTGTQRGNTIYF.

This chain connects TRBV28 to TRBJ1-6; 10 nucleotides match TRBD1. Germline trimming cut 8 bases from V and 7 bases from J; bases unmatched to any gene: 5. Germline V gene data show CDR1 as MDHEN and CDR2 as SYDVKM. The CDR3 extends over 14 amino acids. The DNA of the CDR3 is TGTGCCAGCCTGGACAGGGGGAGGAATTCACCCCTCCACTTT. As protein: CASLDRGRNSPLHF.

This CDR3 reads CASSEEWDRHGYTF. CDR3 nucleotides: TGTGCCAGCAGTGAGGAGTGGGACAGACATGGCTACACCTTC. This chain joins TRBV6-1 and TRBJ1-2; 7 positions agree with TRBD1. The CDR3 extends over 14 amino acids. Germline V gene data show CDR1 as MNHNS and CDR2 as SASEGT. J gave up 6 bases and V 3 bases, and 7 bases lay outside the gene matches.